The rows below give T cell receptor beta chains drawn from one sample of a study of breast tumors, draining lymph nodes, adjacent tissues. TCRdb analysed the multiplex PCR reads with MiXCR anew, one entry per CDR3 protein. The sample carries some 230,000 distinct CDR3 sequences, 30% to 35% recorded once. The sequenced sample consisted of axillary lymph node tissue. The receptors derive from a female donor with breast cancer. Some clones in this sample may be carry-over from other donors' samples. Each CDR3 is given with its conserved first and last residue. Fields, in order: V gene, J gene, clone size, D gene, CDR3 protein, CDR3 DNA. The D gene is left open where the match is weak. Size is omitted from some rows. Given values are once, few, many or a class for expanded clones.

>TRBV6-2/TRBV6-3|TRBJ2-5|NA|NA
CASSPRDAQETQYF
TGTGCCAGCAGCCCCCGGGACGCACAAGAGACCCAGTACTTC
>TRBV7-9|TRBJ1-4|many|NA
CASSLEGSGREKLFF
TGTGCCAGCAGCTTAGAGGGGTCCGGGCGCGAAAAACTGTTTTTT
>TRBV7-3|TRBJ2-2|many|NA
CASSWDSSAGELFF
TGTGCCAGCAGCTGGGACTCCTCGGCCGGGGAGCTGTTTTTT
>TRBV7-3|TRBJ1-2|many|TRBD1
CASSLDRANYGYTF
TGTGCCAGCAGCTTAGACAGGGCTAACTATGGCTACACCTTC
>TRBV7-9|TRBJ1-6|NA|NA
CASSLAGSGGTNSPLHF
TGTGCCAGCAGCTTAGCAGGGTCAGGTGGAACAAATTCACCCCTCCACTTT
>TRBV7-2|TRBJ2-7|many|TRBD1
CASSSRDRSSYEQYF
TGTGCCAGCAGCTCCCGGGACAGGTCATCCTACGAGCAGTACTTC
>TRBV29-1|TRBJ1-5|NA|NA
CSVVHPGTQDQPQHF
TGCAGCGTTGTGCACCCGGGGACACAGGATCAGCCCCAGCATTTT
>TRBV9|TRBJ1-3|few|NA
CASSVVSGRISGNTIYF
TGTGCCAGCAGCGTAGTTTCAGGGAGGATCTCTGGAAACACCATATATTTT
>TRBV7-6|TRBJ2-7|many|NA
CASRGDNSYEQYF
TGTGCCAGCAGAGGGGACAACTCCTACGAGCAGTACTTC
>TRBV6-5|TRBJ2-7|few|NA
CASSYRAGHTSSYEQYF
TGTGCCAGCAGTTACCGGGCGGGACACACAAGCTCCTACGAGCAGTACTTC
>TRBV9|TRBJ2-2|many|NA
CASSVMGTGELFF
TGTGCCAGCAGCGTAATGGGCACCGGGGAGCTGTTTTTT
>TRBV5-1|TRBJ2-1|few|TRBD1
CAVRGQGAEEQFF
TGCGCCGTCCGGGGACAGGGGGCTGAGGAGCAGTTCTTC
>TRBV12-5|TRBJ1-5|NA|NA
CASGFTSNQPQHF
TGTGCTAGTGGTTTCACTAGCAATCAGCCCCAGCATTTT
>TRBV20-1|TRBJ2-2|NA|NA
CSAKPTGNTGELFF
TGCAGTGCCAAGCCAACCGGGAACACCGGGGAGCTGTTTTTT
>TRBV6-6|TRBJ1-2|many|TRBD1
CASSHGTGGAAAYGYTF
TGTGCCAGCAGTCACGGGACAGGGGGCGCCGCCGCCTATGGCTACACCTTC
>TRBV5-6|TRBJ1-3|few|NA
CASSLVRQGRNGYTIYF
TGTGCCAGCAGCTTGGTCCGGCAGGGACGGAATGGCTACACCATATATTTT
>TRBV3-1|TRBJ2-7|many|TRBD2
CASSPTSGSTYEQYF
TGTGCCAGCAGTCCTACTAGCGGGAGTACCTACGAGCAGTACTTC
>TRBV20-1|TRBJ1-3|NA|NA
CSARGGTSGGASRNTIYF
TGCAGTGCTAGGGGCGGGACTAGCGGGGGGGCATCTAGAAACACCATATATTTT
>TRBV5-8|TRBJ1-2|many|NA
CASRPAGSPNYGYTF
TGTGCCAGCAGACCGGCAGGTTCCCCCAACTATGGCTACACCTTC
>TRBV7-8|TRBJ1-6|many|NA
CASSLVGKSSYNSPLHF
TGTGCCAGCAGCTTAGTTGGAAAAAGCTCCTATAATTCACCCCTCCACTTT
>TRBV6-5|TRBJ2-2|NA|TRBD2
CASTGLAGTGELFF
TGTGCCAGCACCGGACTAGCGGGCACCGGGGAGCTGTTTTTT
>TRBV11-3|TRBJ2-5|many|TRBD1
CASSRGDRGQETQYF
TGTGCCAGCAGCCGGGGGGACAGGGGCCAAGAGACCCAGTACTTC
>TRBV7-8|TRBJ2-2|many|NA
CASSFRLGLTGELFF
TGTGCCAGCAGCTTCCGGTTGGGACTCACCGGGGAGCTGTTTTTT
>TRBV7-9|TRBJ2-2|many|TRBD2
CASSSLGLAGVTGELFF
TGTGCCAGCAGCTCCCTTGGACTAGCGGGCGTCACCGGGGAGCTGTTTTTT
>TRBV30|TRBJ2-2|few|TRBD2
CAWSVGLANTGELFF
TGTGCCTGGAGTGTGGGACTAGCGAACACCGGGGAGCTGTTTTTT
>TRBV5-1|TRBJ1-1|NA|NA
CASGERTATEAFF
TGCGCCAGCGGGGAGAGGACCGCCACTGAAGCTTTCTTT
>TRBV6-6|TRBJ2-7|many|TRBD1
CASSPPGQGIYEQYF
TGTGCCAGCAGTCCGCCGGGACAGGGGATTTACGAGCAGTACTTC
>TRBV6-1|TRBJ2-2|NA|NA
CASRMRTVGTGELFF
TGTGCCAGCAGGATGAGGACAGTAGGCACCGGGGAGCTGTTTTTT
>TRBV20-1|TRBJ2-5|NA|TRBD1
CSAEGQGQPPYF
TGCAGTGCTGAAGGACAGGGTCAGCCCCCGTACTTC
>TRBV5-5|TRBJ1-4|NA|NA
CASSPTTSEKLFF
TGTGCCAGCAGCCCTACGACAAGCGAAAAACTGTTTTTT
>TRBV2|TRBJ2-5|NA|TRBD1
CASTRTGGQTQYF
TGTGCCAGCACCCGGACAGGGGGACAGACCCAGTACTTC
>TRBV6-1|TRBJ2-5|NA|TRBD1
CASSAGTGGKGETQYF
TGTGCCAGCAGTGCCGGGACAGGGGGTAAGGGAGAGACCCAGTACTTC
>TRBV7-2|TRBJ2-5|few|TRBD2
CASSLDGGQETQYF
TGTGCCAGCAGCTTAGACGGGGGGCAAGAGACCCAGTACTTC
>TRBV7-2|TRBJ2-5|many|TRBD2
CASSAMTSPETQYF
TGTGCCAGCAGCGCCATGACTAGCCCAGAGACCCAGTACTTC
>TRBV7-8|TRBJ1-2|many|NA
CASSLASGGHNGYPF
TGTGCCAGCAGCTTAGCATCGGGGGGGCACAATGGCTACCCCTTC
>TRBV6-4|TRBJ2-5|NA|NA
CASSDSETQYF
TGTGCCAGCAGTGACTCGGAGACCCAGTACTTC
>TRBV2|TRBJ1-3|NA|NA
CASRLGNTIYF
TGTGCCAGCAGATTAGGAAACACCATATATTTT
>TRBV12-3/TRBV12-4|TRBJ1-1|once|NA
CASHQGTTEAFF
TGTGCCAGTCATCAGGGGACCACTGAAGCTTTCTTT
>TRBV7-8|TRBJ2-3|many|NA
CASSLALAHTDTQYF
TGTGCCAGCAGCTTAGCACTAGCTCATACAGATACGCAGTATTTT
>TRBV19|TRBJ2-2|many|NA
CASSIRRGPTGELFF
TGTGCCAGTAGTATACGGAGGGGACCCACCGGGGAGCTGTTTTTT
>TRBV7-9|TRBJ1-4|NA|TRBD1
CASSSPSGQGREKLFF
TGTGCCAGCAGCTCGCCCTCTGGACAGGGTCGAGAAAAACTGTTTTTT
>TRBV6-6|TRBJ2-3|NA|TRBD2
CASSATGTSGVSDTQYF
TGTGCCAGCAGTGCTACCGGGACTAGCGGGGTGTCAGATACGCAGTATTTT
>TRBV7-2|TRBJ1-3|many|TRBD1
CASSVTGAFGNTIYF
TGTGCCAGCAGCGTGACAGGGGCTTTTGGAAACACCATATATTTT
>TRBV20-1|TRBJ2-7|many|TRBD1
CSAEDRDYEQYF
TGCAGTGCTGAGGACAGGGATTACGAGCAGTACTTC
>TRBV5-6|TRBJ2-5|few|NA
CASSPVGSLETQYF
TGTGCCAGCAGCCCGGTCGGCTCCCTGGAGACCCAGTACTTC
>TRBV6-6|TRBJ1-5|once|NA
CASSLQDRGTQIRSILAQHF
NA
>TRBV7-3|TRBJ1-6|NA|NA
CASSLLFRGPLHF
TGTGCCAGCAGCTTATTGTTTAGGGGGCCCCTCCACTTT
>TRBV10-3|TRBJ2-7|many|NA
CAISDRDSGVVEQYF
TGTGCCATCAGTGATCGGGACTCGGGGGTCGTCGAGCAGTACTTC
>TRBV4-2|TRBJ2-3|many|TRBD2
CASSQDGGGIGGSNTQYF
TGTGCCAGCAGCCAAGATGGGGGGGGGATAGGCGGTTCGAATACGCAGTATTTT
>TRBV7-8|TRBJ1-1|NA|TRBD1
CASSFRTGRNTEAFF
TGTGCCAGCAGCTTCCGGACAGGGAGGAACACTGAAGCTTTCTTT
>TRBV2|TRBJ2-7|NA|NA
CASSEPGDEQYF
TGTGCCAGCAGTGAACCGGGGGACGAGCAGTACTTC
>TRBV20-1|TRBJ2-3|many|NA
CSASGRTHTQYF
TGCAGTGCTAGTGGTAGGACTCATACGCAGTATTTT
>TRBV20-1|TRBJ1-5|many|NA
CSARSGHGNQPQHF
TGCAGTGCTAGAAGCGGTCATGGCAATCAGCCCCAGCATTTT
>TRBV11-3|TRBJ2-7|many|NA
CASSVHTGPDSYEQYF
TGTGCCAGCAGCGTCCACACAGGTCCAGACTCCTACGAGCAGTACTTC
>TRBV24-1|TRBJ2-7|NA|NA
CATSVSYEQYF
TGTGCCACCAGTGTGTCCTACGAGCAGTACTTC
>TRBV2|TRBJ2-5|NA|NA
CASSDPTQYF
TGTGCCAGCAGTGACCCTACCCAGTACTTC
>TRBV19|TRBJ2-5|many|NA
CASSTFGWETQYF
TGTGCCAGTAGTACCTTCGGTTGGGAGACCCAGTACTTC
>TRBV6-6|TRBJ2-3|few|NA
CASSYYGADTQYF
TGTGCCAGCAGTTACTATGGGGCAGATACGCAGTATTTT
>TRBV6-2/TRBV6-3|TRBJ1-2|many|NA
CASSDWGESYGYTF
TGTGCCAGCAGTGATTGGGGGGAAAGCTATGGCTACACCTTC
>TRBV6-1|TRBJ2-5|many|TRBD1
CASSAGQAETQYF
TGTGCCAGCAGTGCGGGACAGGCAGAGACCCAGTACTTC